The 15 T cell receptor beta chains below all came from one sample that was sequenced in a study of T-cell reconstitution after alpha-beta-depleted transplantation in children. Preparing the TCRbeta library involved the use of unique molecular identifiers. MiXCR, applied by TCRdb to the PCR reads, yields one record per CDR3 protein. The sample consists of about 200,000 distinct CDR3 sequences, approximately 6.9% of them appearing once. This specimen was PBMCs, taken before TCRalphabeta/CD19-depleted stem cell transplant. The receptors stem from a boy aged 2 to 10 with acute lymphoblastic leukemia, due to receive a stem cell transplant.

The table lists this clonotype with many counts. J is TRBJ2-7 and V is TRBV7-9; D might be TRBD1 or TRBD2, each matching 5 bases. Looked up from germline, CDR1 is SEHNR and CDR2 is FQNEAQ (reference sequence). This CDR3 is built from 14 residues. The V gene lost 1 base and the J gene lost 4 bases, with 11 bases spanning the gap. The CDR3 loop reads CASSLVGEGYEQYF. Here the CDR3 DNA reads TGTGCCAGCAGCTTAGTGGGTGAGGGGTACGAGCAGTACTTC.

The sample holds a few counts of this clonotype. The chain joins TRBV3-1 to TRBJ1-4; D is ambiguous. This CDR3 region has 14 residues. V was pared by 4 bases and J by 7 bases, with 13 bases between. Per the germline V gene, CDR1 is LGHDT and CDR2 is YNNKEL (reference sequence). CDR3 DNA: TGTGCCAGCAGCCCATCCAGGACTTTTGAAAAACTGTTTTTT. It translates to CASSPSRTFEKLFF.

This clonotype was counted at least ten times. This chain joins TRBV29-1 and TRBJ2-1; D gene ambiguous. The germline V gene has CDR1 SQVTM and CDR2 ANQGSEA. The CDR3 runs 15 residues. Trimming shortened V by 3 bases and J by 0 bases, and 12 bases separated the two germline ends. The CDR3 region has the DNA TGCAGCGTTGACGGCGGATTCAACTCCTACAATGAGCAGTTCTTC. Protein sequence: CSVDGGFNSYNEQFF.

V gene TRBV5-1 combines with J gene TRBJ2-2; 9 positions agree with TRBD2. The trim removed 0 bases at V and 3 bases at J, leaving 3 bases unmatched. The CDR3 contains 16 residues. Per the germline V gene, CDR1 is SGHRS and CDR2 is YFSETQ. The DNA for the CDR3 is TGCGCCAGCAGCTTGGAGGCTAGCGGGGACACCGGGGAGCTGTTTTTT. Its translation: CASSLEASGDTGELFF.

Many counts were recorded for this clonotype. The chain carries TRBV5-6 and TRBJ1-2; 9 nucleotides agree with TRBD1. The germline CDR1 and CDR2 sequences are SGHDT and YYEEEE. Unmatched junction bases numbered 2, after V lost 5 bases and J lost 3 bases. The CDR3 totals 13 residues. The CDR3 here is CASRTGGDYGYTF. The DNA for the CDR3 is TGTGCCAGCAGGACAGGGGGAGACTATGGCTACACCTTC.

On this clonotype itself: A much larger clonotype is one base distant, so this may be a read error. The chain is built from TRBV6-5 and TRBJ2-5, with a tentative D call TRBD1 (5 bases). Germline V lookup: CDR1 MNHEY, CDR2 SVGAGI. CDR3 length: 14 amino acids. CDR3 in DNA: TGTACCAGCAGTTACGACTCAGGGCGAGAGACCCAGTACTTC. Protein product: CTSSYDSGRETQYF.

CDR3 loop: CASRFGDGGQGATDTQYF. DNA of the CDR3: TGTGCCAGCAGGTTTGGGGACGGGGGACAGGGGGCGACAGATACGCAGTATTTT. This chain joins TRBV12-3 or TRBV12-4 and TRBJ2-3; TRBD1 matches at 12 bases. Trimming removed 6 bases from V and 3 bases from J; junction bases left unmatched: 13. This CDR3 spans 18 amino acids.

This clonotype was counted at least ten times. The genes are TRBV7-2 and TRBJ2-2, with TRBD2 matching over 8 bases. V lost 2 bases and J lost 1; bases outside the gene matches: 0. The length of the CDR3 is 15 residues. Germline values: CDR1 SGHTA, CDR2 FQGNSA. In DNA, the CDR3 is TGTGCCAGCAGCTTAAGCGGGGGGAACACCGGGGAGCTGTTTTTT. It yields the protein CASSLSGGNTGELFF.

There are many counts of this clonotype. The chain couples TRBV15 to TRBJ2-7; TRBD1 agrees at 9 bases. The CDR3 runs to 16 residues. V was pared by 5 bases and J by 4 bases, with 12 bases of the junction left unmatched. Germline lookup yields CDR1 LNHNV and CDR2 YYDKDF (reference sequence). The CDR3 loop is CATSPRPGQGIYEQYF. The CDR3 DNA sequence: TGTGCCACCAGCCCACGACCCGGACAGGGGATATACGAGCAGTACTTC.

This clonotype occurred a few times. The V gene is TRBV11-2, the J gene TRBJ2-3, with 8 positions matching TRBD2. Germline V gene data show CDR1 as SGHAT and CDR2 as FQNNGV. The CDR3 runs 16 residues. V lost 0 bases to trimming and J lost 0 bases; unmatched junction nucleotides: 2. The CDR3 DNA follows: TGTGCCAGCAGCTTAGATCGGGGGGGCAGCACAGATACGCAGTATTTT. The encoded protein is CASSLDRGGSTDTQYF.

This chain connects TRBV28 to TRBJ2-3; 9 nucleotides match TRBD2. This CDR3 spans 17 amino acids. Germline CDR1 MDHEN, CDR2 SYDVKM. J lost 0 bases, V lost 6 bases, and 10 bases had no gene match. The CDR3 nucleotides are TGTGCCAGCAGACCCCTAGCGGGGACCGTGAGCACAGATACGCAGTATTTT. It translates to CASRPLAGTVSTDTQYF.

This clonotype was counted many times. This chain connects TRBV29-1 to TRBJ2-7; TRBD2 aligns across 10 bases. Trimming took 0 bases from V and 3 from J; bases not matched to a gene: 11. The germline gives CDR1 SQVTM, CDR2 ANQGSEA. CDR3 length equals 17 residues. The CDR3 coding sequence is TGCAGCGTTGAAGACCCCAAGCAAGAGCGGGGGGGCTACGAGCAGTACTTC. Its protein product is CSVEDPKQERGGYEQYF.

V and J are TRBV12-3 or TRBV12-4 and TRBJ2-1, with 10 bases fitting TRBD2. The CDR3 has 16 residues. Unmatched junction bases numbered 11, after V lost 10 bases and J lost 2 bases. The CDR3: CANRPLSGGAYNEQFF. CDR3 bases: TGTGCCAACAGGCCCCTAAGCGGGGGGGCCTACAATGAGCAGTTCTTC.

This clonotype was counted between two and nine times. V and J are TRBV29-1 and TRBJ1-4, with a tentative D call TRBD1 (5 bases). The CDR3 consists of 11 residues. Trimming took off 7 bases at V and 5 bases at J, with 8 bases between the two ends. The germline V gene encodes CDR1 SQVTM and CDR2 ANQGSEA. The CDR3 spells CSARQNEKLFF. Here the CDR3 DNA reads TGCAGCGCGAGACAGAATGAAAAACTGTTTTTT.

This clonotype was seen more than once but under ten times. The CDR3 region has the DNA TGTGCCAGCAGGAGGGCGGGGGGCCCTCAAGAGACCCAGTACTTC. Protein: CASRRAGGPQETQYF. This rearrangement joins TRBV11-2 to TRBJ2-5; 8 positions agree with TRBD2. The germline gives CDR1 SGHAT, CDR2 FQNNGV. The CDR3 spans 15 residues. The V gene end was trimmed by 6 bases and the J gene end by 2 bases; junction bases not matched to a gene: 8.